This entry describes one T cell receptor (beta chain). The treatment denotes: randomized to nivolumab then ipilimumab (arm A) or the reverse (arm B). PBMC sorting kept live CD3+CD8+ cells without CD19 or CD56. CDR3 length: 15 residues. The germline V gene encodes CDR1 SGDLS and CDR2 YYNGEE. V dropped 4 bases and J dropped 0 bases, with 12 bases sitting between them. These data come from a study of sequential checkpoint blockade in melanoma. In the study overall: Both treatment sequences were followed by maintenance nivolumab.

Only in-frame clones appear in the TCRdb table, and some are missing; sequencing was by immunoSEQ multiplex PCR. The data show approximately 12,000 clones, with 65% to 85% seen just once and approximately 7.9% held by the top ten. The source of this sequence is a human donor with melanoma. This specimen consisted of CD8+ T cells sorted from blood (inferred from file names), obtained from a patient given nivolumab and ipilimumab in sequence. The chain couples TRBV9 to TRBJ2-3; weak D call: TRBD2 (5 bases). In DNA, the CDR3 is TGTGCCAGCAGCCCCAGCGGTACAAGCACAGATACGCAGTATTTT. Translating gives CASSPSGTSTDTQYF. The whole variable domain, filled in from reference TRBV9 and TRBJ2-3, reads DSGVTQTPKHLITATGQRVTLRCSPRSGDLSVYWYQQSLDQGLQFLIQYYNGEERAKGNILERFSAQQFPDLHSELNLSSLELGDSALYFCASSPSGTSTDTQYFGPGTRLTVL.